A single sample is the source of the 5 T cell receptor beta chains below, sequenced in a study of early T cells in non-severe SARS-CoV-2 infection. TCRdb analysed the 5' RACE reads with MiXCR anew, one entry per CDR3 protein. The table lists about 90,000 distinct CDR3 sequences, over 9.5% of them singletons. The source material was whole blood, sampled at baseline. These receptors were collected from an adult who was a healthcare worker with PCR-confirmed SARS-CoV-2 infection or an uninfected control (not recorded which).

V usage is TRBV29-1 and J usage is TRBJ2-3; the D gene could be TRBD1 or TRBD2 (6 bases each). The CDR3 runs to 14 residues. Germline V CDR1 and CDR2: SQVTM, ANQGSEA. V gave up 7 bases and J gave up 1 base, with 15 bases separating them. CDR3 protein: CSDLGGDGTDTQYF. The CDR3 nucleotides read TGCAGCGATCTGGGGGGCGATGGCACAGATACGCAGTATTTT.

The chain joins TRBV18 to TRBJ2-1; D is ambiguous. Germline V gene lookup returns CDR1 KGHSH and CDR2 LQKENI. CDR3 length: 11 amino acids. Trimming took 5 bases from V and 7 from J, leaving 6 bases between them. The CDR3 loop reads CASSSTNEQFF. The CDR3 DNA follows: TGTGCCAGCTCATCCACGAATGAGCAGTTCTTC.

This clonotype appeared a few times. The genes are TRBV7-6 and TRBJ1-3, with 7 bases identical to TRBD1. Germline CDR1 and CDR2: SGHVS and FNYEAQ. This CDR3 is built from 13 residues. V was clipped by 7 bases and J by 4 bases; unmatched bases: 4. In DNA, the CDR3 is TGTGCCAGCACACCGACAGGGGGAAACACCATATATTTT. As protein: CASTPTGGNTIYF.

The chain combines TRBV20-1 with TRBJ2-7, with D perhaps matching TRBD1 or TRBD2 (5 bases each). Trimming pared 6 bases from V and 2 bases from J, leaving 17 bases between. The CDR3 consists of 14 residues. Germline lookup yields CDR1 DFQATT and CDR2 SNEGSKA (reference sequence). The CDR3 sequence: CSAPTPGRTYEQYF. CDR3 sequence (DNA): TGCAGTGCCCCCACGCCGGGGCGAACCTACGAGCAGTACTTC.

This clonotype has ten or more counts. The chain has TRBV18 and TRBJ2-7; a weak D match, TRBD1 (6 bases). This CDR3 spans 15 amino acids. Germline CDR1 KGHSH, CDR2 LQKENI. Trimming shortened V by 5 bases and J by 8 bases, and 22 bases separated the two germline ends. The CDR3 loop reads CASSSDTGFAGQQYF. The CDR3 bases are TGTGCCAGCTCATCCGATACAGGGTTCGCAGGCCAGCAGTACTTC.